This is a list of T cell receptor beta chains from one sample in a study of cytomegalovirus exposure and HLA in healthy donors. The method was immunoSEQ multiplex PCR; TCRdb's version includes in-frame clones alone and lacks a portion of them. In total, the table holds 45,000 or so clones. The sequenced material came from PBMCs. These receptors all come from a male donor in good health and CMV-seronegative. Both conserved end residues are part of each CDR3. The order of the fields is J gene, D gene, V gene, CDR3 protein, CDR3 DNA. A D gene is named only where the DNA matches it firmly.

J: TRBJ1-5
D: NA
V: TRBV5-4
CDR3: CASSLGGAGQPQHF
DNA: TGTGCCAGCAGCTTGGGAGGTGCGGGTCAGCCCCAGCATTTT

J: TRBJ1-5
D: TRBD1
V: TRBV30
CDR3: CACSRQGGQPQHF
DNA: TGTGCCTGTTCTAGACAGGGAGGTCAGCCCCAGCATTTT

J: TRBJ2-1
D: NA
V: TRBV6-1
CDR3: CASSEPGGTYNEQFF
DNA: TGTGCCAGCAGTGAACCCGGGGGAACCTACAATGAGCAGTTCTTC

J: TRBJ2-7
D: NA
V: TRBV6-6
CDR3: CASSYSPRNYEQYF
DNA: TGTGCCAGCAGTTACTCCCCCAGAAACTACGAGCAGTACTTC

J: TRBJ1-2
D: TRBD1
V: TRBV6-5
CDR3: CASSYGTEFNYGYTF
DNA: TGTGCCAGCAGTTATGGGACAGAGTTTAACTATGGCTACACCTTC

J: TRBJ1-1
D: NA
V: TRBV30
CDR3: CAWRTAMNTEAFF
DNA: TGTGCCTGGAGGACAGCTATGAACACTGAAGCTTTCTTT

J: TRBJ1-1
D: NA
V: TRBV6-5
CDR3: CASSYGGGVMNTEAFF
DNA: TGTGCCAGCAGTTACGGAGGGGGGGTTATGAACACTGAAGCTTTCTTT

J: TRBJ2-1
D: NA
V: TRBV9
CDR3: CASSVVERGGEQFF
DNA: TGTGCCAGCAGCGTAGTGGAACGCGGAGGTGAGCAGTTCTTC

J: TRBJ1-1
D: NA
V: TRBV2
CDR3: CASITDRNTEAFF
DNA: TGTGCCAGCATCACGGACAGGAACACTGAAGCTTTCTTT

J: TRBJ1-4
D: NA
V: TRBV5-1
CDR3: CASSLLQGNEKLFF
DNA: TGCGCCAGCAGCTTGCTTCAGGGGAATGAAAAACTGTTTTTT

J: TRBJ2-2
D: NA
V: TRBV5-1
CDR3: CASSTLTSRPNTGELFF
DNA: TGCGCCAGCAGCACCCTTACTAGCAGACCGAACACCGGGGAGCTGTTTTTT

J: TRBJ2-7
D: NA
V: TRBV7-9
CDR3: CASTRDFYEQYF
DNA: TGTGCCAGTACAAGGGACTTCTACGAGCAGTACTTC

J: TRBJ1-6
D: TRBD1
V: TRBV6-5
CDR3: CASRRDSPLFLPLHF
DNA: TGTGCCAGCAGACGGGACAGTCCGCTTTTTTTACCCCTCCACTTT

J: TRBJ1-5
D: NA
V: TRBV6-1
CDR3: CASSEPPNQPQHF
DNA: TGTGCCAGCAGTGAACCTCCGAATCAGCCCCAGCATTTT

J: TRBJ1-1
D: NA
V: TRBV5-4
CDR3: CASSLAAAGGPNTEAFF
DNA: TGTGCCAGCAGCTTGGCTGCGGCAGGAGGGCCGAACACTGAAGCTTTCTTT